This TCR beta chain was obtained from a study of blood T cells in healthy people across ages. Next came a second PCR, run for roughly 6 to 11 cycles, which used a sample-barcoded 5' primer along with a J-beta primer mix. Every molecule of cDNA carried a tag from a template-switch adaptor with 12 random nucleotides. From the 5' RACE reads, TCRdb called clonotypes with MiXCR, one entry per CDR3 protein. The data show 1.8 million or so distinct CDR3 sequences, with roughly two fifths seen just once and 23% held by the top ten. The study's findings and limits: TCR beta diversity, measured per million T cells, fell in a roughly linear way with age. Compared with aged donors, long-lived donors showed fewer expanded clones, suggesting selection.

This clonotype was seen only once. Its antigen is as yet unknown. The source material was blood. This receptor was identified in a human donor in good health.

In DNA form, the CDR3 reads TGTGCCAGCACCCTCTTAGGGGGTCAGATGAACACTGAAGCTTTCTTT. The encoded protein is CASTLLGGQMNTEAFF. This chain uses TRBV7-2 with TRBJ1-1; possibly TRBD1 for D (6 bases). The CDR3 totals 16 residues. The germline V and J ends were trimmed by 7 bases and 0 bases, with 18 bases remaining between them. CDR1 and CDR2 from the germline V gene are SGHTA and FQGNSA.